This T cell receptor beta chain was obtained from a study of blood T cell repertoires in COVID-19. Only in-frame clones appear in the TCRdb table, and some are missing; sequencing was by immunoSEQ multiplex PCR. The table includes over 55,000 clones, about 90% detected once. CDR1 and CDR2 (germline): SGHTA, FQGNSA. The CDR3 contains 14 residues. With 2 bases removed from V and 6 bases from J, the gap between germline ends came to 11 bases. Sequencing was done on a sample of peripheral blood. This sequence originates from a man aged 60 to 69 with acute or convalescent COVID-19. The chain couples TRBV7-2 to TRBJ2-1; no reliable D call. This CDR3 reads CASSLPQAFNEQFF. Written as DNA, the CDR3 is TGTGCCAGCAGCTTACCCCAGGCCTTCAATGAGCAGTTCTTC.